The clone carrying this T cell receptor (beta chain) was seen at least ten times. Its antigen is unidentified. The germline V gene encodes CDR1 LNHNV and CDR2 YYDKDF (reference sequence). Trimming removed 1 base at V and 1 base at J, with 11 bases between. This CDR3 spans 16 amino acids. Using RNA template, CDR3s of TCR alpha and beta were amplified with iRepertoire arm-PCR. Tissue mRNA or PBMC total RNA, roughly 85-450 ng, went into one-step reverse transcription and amplification. MiXCR was run by TCRdb on the multiplex PCR reads, yielding one entry per CDR3 protein. The sample contains tens of thousands of distinct CDR3 sequences, less than 30% of which appear only once. This entry is derived from a study of glioma-infiltrating T cells. Study-level points and caveats: Tissue and blood shared very few CDR3 sequences. Gliomas, especially low-grade, showed above-expected tissue-blood divergence; non-neoplastic patients showed below.

This TCR came from a human donor with low-grade glioma or glioblastoma, undergoing nonglioma brain surgery, or in good health (not recorded which). The rearrangement links TRBV15 to TRBJ1-5, with TRBD1 as a possible D gene (6 bases). Sequencing input: glioma tissue, nonneoplastic brain tissue, or PBMCs (not recorded which). The CDR3 protein is CATSRGLGQSNQPQHF. CDR3 nucleotide sequence: TGTGCCACCAGCAGAGGTTTAGGACAGAGCAATCAGCCCCAGCATTTT.